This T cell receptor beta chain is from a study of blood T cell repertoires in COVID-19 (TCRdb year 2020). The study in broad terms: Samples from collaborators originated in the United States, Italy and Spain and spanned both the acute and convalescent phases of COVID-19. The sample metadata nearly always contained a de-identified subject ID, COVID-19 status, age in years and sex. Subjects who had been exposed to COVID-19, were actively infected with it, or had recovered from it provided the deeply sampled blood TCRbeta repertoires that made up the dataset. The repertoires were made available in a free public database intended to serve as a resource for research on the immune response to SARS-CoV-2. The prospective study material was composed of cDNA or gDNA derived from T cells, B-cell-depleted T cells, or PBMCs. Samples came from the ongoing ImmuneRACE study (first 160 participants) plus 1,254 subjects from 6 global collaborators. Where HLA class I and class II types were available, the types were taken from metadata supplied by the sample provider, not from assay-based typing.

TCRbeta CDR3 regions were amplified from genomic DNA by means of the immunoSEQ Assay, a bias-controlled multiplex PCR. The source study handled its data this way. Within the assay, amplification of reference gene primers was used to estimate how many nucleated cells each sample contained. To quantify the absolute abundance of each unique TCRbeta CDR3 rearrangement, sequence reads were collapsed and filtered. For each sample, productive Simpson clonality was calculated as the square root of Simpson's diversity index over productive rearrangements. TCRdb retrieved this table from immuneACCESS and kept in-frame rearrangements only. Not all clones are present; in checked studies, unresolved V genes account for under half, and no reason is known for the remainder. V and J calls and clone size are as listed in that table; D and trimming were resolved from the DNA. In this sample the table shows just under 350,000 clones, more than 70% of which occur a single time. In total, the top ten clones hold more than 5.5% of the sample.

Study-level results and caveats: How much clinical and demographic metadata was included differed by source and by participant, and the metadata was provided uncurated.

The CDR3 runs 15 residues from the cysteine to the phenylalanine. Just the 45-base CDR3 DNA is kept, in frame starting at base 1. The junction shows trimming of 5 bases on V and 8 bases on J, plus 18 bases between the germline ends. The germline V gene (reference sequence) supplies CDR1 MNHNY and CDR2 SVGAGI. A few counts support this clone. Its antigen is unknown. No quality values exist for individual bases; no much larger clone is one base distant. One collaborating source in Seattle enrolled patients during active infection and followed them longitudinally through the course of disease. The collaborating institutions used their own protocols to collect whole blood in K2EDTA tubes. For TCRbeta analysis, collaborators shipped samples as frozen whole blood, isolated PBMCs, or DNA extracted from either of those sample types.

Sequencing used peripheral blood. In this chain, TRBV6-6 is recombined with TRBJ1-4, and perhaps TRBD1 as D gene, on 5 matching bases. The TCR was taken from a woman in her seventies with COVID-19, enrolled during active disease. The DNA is TGTGCCAGCAGTAGGGGTCGTTCCCTCGGGGAAAAACTGTTTTTT. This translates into CASSRGRSLGEKLFF.